These T cell receptor beta chains were read from a single sample in a study of blood T cell repertoires in COVID-19. Libraries were prepared by immunoSEQ multiplex PCR; TCRdb keeps only in-frame clonotypes and omits some of them. The sample lists about 95,000 clones, 70% to 85% occurring once. The sequencing input was peripheral blood. The receptor set was obtained from a human donor in a cohort sampled during active COVID-19. Both conserved end residues are trimmed from each CDR3.

TRBV3-1/TRBV3-2	TRBJ2-1	15	ASSQDLVTGGRNEQF
TRBV19	TRBJ2-7	12	ASDGGQADYEQY
TRBV28	TRBJ2-1	13	ASSFRTSGRDEQF
TRBV11-2	TRBJ1-6	11	ASRQGGNSPLH
TRBV5-1	TRBJ2-5	14	ASSQQLAATQETQY
TRBV25-1	TRBJ1-6	11	ASSETGRSPLH
TRBV5-1	TRBJ1-1	12	ASSLGHREGEAF
TRBV7-8	TRBJ2-2	14	ASSQGLAVNTGELF
TRBV7-9	TRBJ2-2	15	ASSRTSGGVNTGELF
TRBV27	TRBJ2-7	13	ASSLPGLAIYEQY
TRBV27	TRBJ2-2	13	ASSRSSENTGELF
TRBV24-1	TRBJ2-3	15	ATSDQRLAASTDTQY
TRBV27	TRBJ1-4	13	ASASGTARDGKLF
TRBV24-1	TRBJ2-1	15	ATSDSLRLAGSNEQF
TRBV3-1/TRBV3-2	TRBJ2-1	15	ASSPPRLAGSYNEQF
TRBV7-9	TRBJ1-2	13	ASSQGQGWSYGYT
TRBV5-5	TRBJ2-5	14	ASSLGLAGVQETQY
TRBV7-8	TRBJ2-7	13	ASSPGLATEKEQY
TRBV6-1	TRBJ1-5	14	ASSGQAILSNQPQH
TRBV5-5	TRBJ2-5	14	ASSLVSGRAEETQY
TRBV6-4	TRBJ1-5	13	ASSPDSYSNQPQH
TRBV15	TRBJ2-1	15	ATSGRGTIENYNEQF
TRBV28	TRBJ2-3	11	ASTLQGRRAQY
TRBV7-2	TRBJ2-2	12	ASSSQQGTGELF
TRBV27	TRBJ2-2	14	ASSLSSGGVTGELF
TRBV24-1	TRBJ2-3	16	ATSDSIPSGRDTDTQY
TRBV4-1	TRBJ1-5	12	ASSQVTGPQPQH
TRBV5-1	TRBJ1-1	10	ASSLQGTEAF
TRBV9	TRBJ2-7	13	ASSPRQGFSYEQY
TRBV6-2/TRBV6-3	TRBJ1-1	12	ASSYRTVNTEAF
TRBV27	TRBJ1-1	12	ASLPWGADTEAF
TRBV6-5	TRBJ1-5	11	ATQDRQGQPQH
TRBV28	TRBJ1-2	12	ASSSLRGNYGYT
TRBV7-9	TRBJ2-1	12	ASSPGQLHNEQF
TRBV6-5	TRBJ1-2	12	ASFFRGRNYGYT
TRBV7-3	TRBJ1-1	11	ASSLGQHTEAF
TRBV24-1	TRBJ1-1	11	ATRDDRATEAF
TRBV28	TRBJ2-3	15	ASSFRLAGDGTDTQY
TRBV6-5	TRBJ1-1	12	ASSLDRGRTEAF
TRBV11-2	TRBJ2-7	16	ASSPSPDGTSGSYEQY
TRBV6-2/TRBV6-3	TRBJ1-1	15	ASSQQSNTQMNTEAF
TRBV12-3/TRBV12-4	TRBJ1-3	11	ASSTGPGNTIY
TRBV7-2	TRBJ1-3	11	ASSSIGRGTIY
TRBV3-1/TRBV3-2	TRBJ2-7	13	ASSFAGTGDYEQY
TRBV6-5	TRBJ2-7	12	ASSSGTSGYEQY
TRBV18	TRBJ1-5	14	ASSPAGAFSNQPQH
TRBV11-2	TRBJ2-1	13	ASSFKREGLYEQF
TRBV9	TRBJ1-6	12	ASSAGRNLSPLH
TRBV6-2/TRBV6-3	TRBJ1-6	18	ASSYSRLTGVSSYNSPLH
TRBV11-2	TRBJ1-2	10	ASSLGAGGYT
TRBV9	TRBJ2-3	15	ASSVGPVVANTDTQY
TRBV3-1/TRBV3-2	TRBJ2-5	12	ASSLTSLQETQY
TRBV27	TRBJ1-2	13	ASSLNRVTNYGYT
TRBV15	TRBJ2-1	15	ATSRLGLAGGYNEQF
TRBV27	TRBJ1-1	13	ASSSPNRNKAEAF
TRBV27	TRBJ2-7	14	ASSFTSGTGVGEQY
TRBV19	TRBJ1-3	12	ASSYREIGNTIY
TRBV6-5	TRBJ1-1	11	ASTGTGNTEAF
TRBV2	TRBJ2-1	13	ASKGDTLLYNEQF
TRBV6-5	TRBJ2-7	14	ASSYPARQGNYEQY